These T cell receptor beta chains were read from a single sample in a study of T cell repertoires in cytomegalovirus infection. One entry per CDR3 protein, called by TCRdb with MiXCR from the reads. Found here are a few hundred thousand distinct CDR3 sequences, 15% to 20% of them singletons; the top ten hold about 12%. The sequenced sample consisted of PBMCs. These TCRs come from a human donor in good health (CMV status not recorded). Some clones in this sample may be carry-over from other donors' samples. CDR3s include the opening cysteine and the closing phenylalanine or tryptophan. A D gene is named only where the DNA matches it firmly. Rows give clone size only sometimes, using once, few, many, or a class for an expanded clone.

.	TRBV2	TRBJ1-5	.	TGTGCCAGCAGCCACCCCCAGATAAGCAATCAGCCCCAGCATTTT	CASSHPQISNQPQHF
few	TRBV12-3/TRBV12-4	TRBJ1-1	.	TGTGCCAGCAGTTTATATTCAGCGATGAACACTGAAGCTTTCTTT	CASSLYSAMNTEAFF
few	TRBV6-2/TRBV6-3	TRBJ2-1	.	TGTGCCAGCAGTTACCCTTCCAGCTATCAAGGAGAGAGCTCCTACAATGAGCAGTTCTTC	CASSYPSSYQGESSYNEQFF
few	TRBV7-9	TRBJ1-1	TRBD1	TGTGCCAGCAGCTGGGACAGCAAGAACACTGAAGCTTTCTTT	CASSWDSKNTEAFF
once	TRBV4-3	TRBJ2-3	.	TGCCCCAGCAGCCAAGAGAGGGCTTCTGATACGCAGTATTTT	CPSSQERASDTQYF
few	TRBV7-7	TRBJ2-7	TRBD1	TGTGCTAGCAGCTTGGGGACAGGGTTCGCTCACGAGCAGTACTTC	CASSLGTGFAHEQYF
many	TRBV7-9	TRBJ2-3	.	TGTGCCAGCAGCCCCTCTAGTTCCGCAGATACGCAGTATTTT	CASSPSSSADTQYF
many	TRBV4-1	TRBJ2-4	.	TGCGCCAGCAGCCAACCCTGGCCGCGCAATTTCATTCAGTACTTC	CASSQPWPRNFIQYF
.	TRBV12-5	TRBJ1-6	TRBD1	TGTGCTAGTGGTAGACGAGGACAGGGGCTCCCCCTCCACTTT	CASGRRGQGLPLHF
many	TRBV2	TRBJ2-3	.	TGTGCCAGCAGTGAATTCGGGGACGGCTATACGCAGTATTTT	CASSEFGDGYTQYF
many	TRBV10-3	TRBJ2-5	TRBD2	TGTGCCATCAGTGAGGGACTAGCGGGGGAACAAGAGACCCAGTACTTC	CAISEGLAGEQETQYF
few	TRBV28	TRBJ1-5	.	TGTGCCAGCAGTTTCACGGTCCAGCAGCCCCAGCATTTT	CASSFTVQQPQHF
many	TRBV12-3/TRBV12-4	TRBJ1-4	.	TGTGCCAGCAGTTTAGAGGGCAGGGCATGGGAAAAACTGTTTTTT	CASSLEGRAWEKLFF
few	TRBV5-4	TRBJ2-7	.	TGTGCCAGCAGCTCCGGGGGTCGCTACGAGCAGTACTTC	CASSSGGRYEQYF
.	TRBV20-1	TRBJ2-3	TRBD2	TGCAGTGCTCCAGGACTAGCGGGGGCCCCAGATACGCAGTATTTT	CSAPGLAGAPDTQYF
many	TRBV6-6	TRBJ2-3	TRBD2	TGTGCCAGCAGTTATGGGGCTTATAGCGGGGGCACAGATACGCAGTATTTT	CASSYGAYSGGTDTQYF
many	TRBV7-7	TRBJ2-5	TRBD1	TGTGCTAGCAGCCAGGACAGGGGGCTAGAGACCCAGTACTTC	CASSQDRGLETQYF
.	TRBV29-1	TRBJ2-3	TRBD2	TGCAGCGTTCCCGTAGCGGGCCTCACAGATACGCAGTATTTT	CSVPVAGLTDTQYF
many	TRBV7-6	TRBJ1-6	TRBD1	TGTGCCAGCAGCCAAACAGGGGGCCCCGACGGTAATTCACCCCTCCACTTT	CASSQTGGPDGNSPLHF
many	TRBV28	TRBJ2-7	TRBD2	TGTGCCAGCAGTTTAGCGTCGGCGGGGGGGATTTACGAGCAGTACTTC	CASSLASAGGIYEQYF
few	TRBV10-3	TRBJ1-2	.	TGTGCCATCAGTGAGTCGACTCTCACAGACACCTATGGCTACACCTTC	CAISESTLTDTYGYTF
.	TRBV18	TRBJ2-1	.	TGTGCCAGCTCACCACTTTCAACTGACTACAATGAGCAGTTCTTC	CASSPLSTDYNEQFF
many	TRBV7-9	TRBJ2-5	TRBD1	TGTGCCAGCAGCTCACCCCGGGACAGGGTAATTCTCCCACCTTTACCAAACTCAGAAGAGACCCAGTACTTC	CASSSPRDRVILPPLPNSEETQYF
.	TRBV7-2	TRBJ2-1	.	TGTGCCAGCAGACAAAACAGGCTCAATGAGCAGTTCTTC	CASRQNRLNEQFF
.	TRBV5-5	TRBJ2-7	TRBD2	TGTGCCAGCAGCTTGGTCCCTAGCGGAGCTTCCTACGAGCAGTACTTC	CASSLVPSGASYEQYF
many	TRBV4-1	TRBJ2-5	.	TGCGCCAGCAGCCCGACTGAGGGACTGTCAGAGACCCAGTACTTC	CASSPTEGLSETQYF
.	TRBV14	TRBJ1-5	TRBD1	TGTGCCAGCAGCCCACAGGGGATCAGGCTCGTTCAGCCCCAGCATTTT	CASSPQGIRLVQPQHF
many	TRBV7-2	TRBJ2-5	TRBD2	TGTGCCAGCAGCTTAACGGGGGGGTTTTTGGAGACCCAGTACTTC	CASSLTGGFLETQYF
.	TRBV5-1	TRBJ1-2	TRBD1	TGCGCCAGCAGCTTGGAGGACAGGGGTCAAACCGCCCTCGGCTACACCTTC	CASSLEDRGQTALGYTF
.	TRBV19	TRBJ2-1	.	TGTGCCAGTTCCCGGACCAGCTCCTACAATGAGCAGTTCTTC	CASSRTSSYNEQFF
.	TRBV6-5	TRBJ1-1	.	TGTGCCAGCAGTTACGCGTCCGACGGGGCGGAAGCTTTCTTT	CASSYASDGAEAFF
few	TRBV10-3	TRBJ2-1	.	TGTGCCATCACCGCTAGTTCGGGCAATGAGCAGTTCTTC	CAITASSGNEQFF
many	TRBV7-8	TRBJ1-5	.	TGTGCCAGCACCCAGGGGATATGGGGAGGGGTAAATCAGCCCCAGCATTTT	CASTQGIWGGVNQPQHF
many	TRBV12-3/TRBV12-4	TRBJ1-1	.	TGTGCCAGCAGTTTATCACAGGGACGTCTTACTGAAGCTTTCTTT	CASSLSQGRLTEAFF
.	TRBV3-1	TRBJ1-2	.	TGTGCCAGCAGCCAGCAGGAGAGGCTTGGCTACACCTTC	CASSQQERLGYTF
.	TRBV4-1	TRBJ2-2	.	TGCGCCAGCAGCCCTCAGTTTGAAGGGATCTCCGGGGAGCTGTTTTTT	CASSPQFEGISGELFF
.	TRBV20-1	TRBJ1-6	.	TGCAGTGCTAGAAAGGGACGGGGGGTGCAAAATTCACCCATCCACTTT	CSARKGRGVQNSPIHF
many	TRBV11-1	TRBJ2-3	TRBD2	TGTGCCAGCAGCTTCTTAAGCGGGGCCGGAGATACGCAGTATTTT	CASSFLSGAGDTQYF
few	TRBV28	TRBJ1-1	.	TGTGCCAGCAGTTTTCGGCAGGAACAAGCTCTCTTT	CASSFRQEQALF
few	TRBV29-1	TRBJ2-3	TRBD2	TGCAGCGTCGCGGGACTAGAACTCACAGATACGCAGTATTTT	CSVAGLELTDTQYF
many	TRBV2	TRBJ2-1	.	TGTGCCAGCGGGGCAGACTACAATGAGCAGTTCTTC	CASGADYNEQFF
.	TRBV20-1	TRBJ2-1	TRBD1	TGCAGTGCTGGGGGACAGGGCTCCTACAATGAGCAGTTCTTC	CSAGGQGSYNEQFF
.	TRBV6-2/TRBV6-3	TRBJ2-1	TRBD2	TGTGCCAGCAGCCTCCAAGGACTAGCGTCCAATGAGCAGTTCTTC	CASSLQGLASNEQFF
few	TRBV5-4	TRBJ1-2	.	TGTGCCAGCAGCTTGGCCGCAGGGAACTATGGCTACACCTTC	CASSLAAGNYGYTF
many	TRBV6-1	TRBJ2-1	.	TGTGCCAGCAGTAAGGCGGGACAGAGCTCCTACAATGAGCAGTTCTTC	CASSKAGQSSYNEQFF
once	TRBV19	TRBJ1-5	TRBD1	TGTGCCAGTAGTGTACAGGGGACCCAGCAGCCCCAGCATTTT	CASSVQGTQQPQHF
many	TRBV12-3/TRBV12-4	TRBJ2-4	.	TGTGCCAGCGCACTTCACATGGGGATCGACAGTTGGGCCAAAAACATTCAGTACTTC	CASALHMGIDSWAKNIQYF
few	TRBV6-5	TRBJ2-7	TRBD2	TGTGCCAGCAGTTTGCTCGGACTAGGAGGCTACGAGCAGTACTTC	CASSLLGLGGYEQYF
many	TRBV7-3	TRBJ2-2	.	TGTGCCAGCCAGAACCCCGGGCGCACCGGGGAGCTGTTTTTT	CASQNPGRTGELFF
few	TRBV20-1	TRBJ2-3	.	TGCAGTGCTAGAGATCCGGGCGTAAGCACAGATACGCAGTATTTT	CSARDPGVSTDTQYF
many	TRBV10-3	TRBJ1-6	.	TGTGCCACCCAGCCGGGGAATAATTCACCCCTCCACTTT	CATQPGNNSPLHF
many	TRBV7-2	TRBJ1-5	TRBD1	TGTGCCAGCAGCTTAGAAGCGACAGGGACTCAGCCCCAGCATTTT	CASSLEATGTQPQHF